This is a list of T cell receptor beta chains from one sample in a study of control samples from healthy donors and cancer patients. The assay was immunoSEQ multiplex PCR, and TCRdb's table has in-frame clones only and misses some. The data show about 54,000 clones, approximately 96% seen once. Material for sequencing was blood. Source of these receptors: a woman aged 30 to 39 in good health. The CDR3 runs from the conserved cysteine through the conserved F or W. The D gene is left open where the match is weak.

v_gene	d_gene	j_gene	CDR3aa
TRBV10-3	-	TRBJ2-7	CAISDPTGRANYEQYF
TRBV5-1	TRBD2	TRBJ2-1	CASSFELSAGGPYNEQFF
TRBV19	-	TRBJ2-6	CASIVSSGANVLTF
TRBV4-2	-	TRBJ1-2	CASTLSYGYTF
TRBV5-8	-	TRBJ1-2	CASSPYSDGYTF
TRBV25-1	-	TRBJ2-1	CASRTDFYNEQFF
TRBV24-1	-	TRBJ1-5	CATSDRGQPQHF
TRBV7-8	-	TRBJ2-3	CASSLYVPFGSRAQYF
TRBV28	-	TRBJ1-1	CASSPMLGGLNTEAFF
TRBV3-1/TRBV3-2	-	TRBJ1-1	CASSGDLMNTEAFF
TRBV19	TRBD1	TRBJ1-5	CASSIGGDRGRPQHF
TRBV9	TRBD2	TRBJ2-5	CASSVGLAETGDLTQYF
TRBV11-2	TRBD2	TRBJ2-5	CASSLAFGLAMRRETQYF
TRBV6-1	-	TRBJ2-2	CASSEEALNTGELFF
TRBV7-9	-	TRBJ1-4	CASSLMSAGDEKLFF
TRBV5-5	-	TRBJ2-1	CASSLGGSYNEQFF
TRBV19	-	TRBJ1-5	CASSIVNNNQPQHF
TRBV10-2	TRBD1	TRBJ1-2	CASRTNKNRGSYGYTF
TRBV7-6	TRBD2	TRBJ2-1	CASSLMLLAGANEQFF
TRBV7-3	-	TRBJ1-6	CASSHQGPNSPLHF
TRBV6-4	TRBD1	TRBJ2-1	CASSDSTGNPNEQFF
TRBV6-5	TRBD2	TRBJ2-7	CASSFSGRSSYEQYF
TRBV4-1	TRBD1	TRBJ1-5	CASSPDRGSNQPQHF
TRBV4-1	-	TRBJ1-1	CASSHEGRTNTEAFF
TRBV21-1	-	TRBJ1-1	CASSPCPGGTEAFF
TRBV5-5	-	TRBJ2-3	CASSLERFTDTQYF
TRBV7-8	TRBD1	TRBJ1-6	CASSLETGENSPLHF
TRBV9	-	TRBJ2-1	CASSVDREIDEQFF